A selection of T cell receptor beta chains follows, all from one sample in a study of regulatory T cells in long-lasting Graves disease. A single record per CDR3 protein comes from TCRdb applying MiXCR to the multiplex PCR reads. The sample holds roughly 400,000 distinct CDR3 sequences, around 21% seen once. This material consisted of peripheral blood mononuclear cells (PBMCs), taken when the disease was refractory, from a patient treated with antithyroid drugs. These TCRs come from a female donor with Graves disease. The CDR3 runs from the conserved cysteine through the conserved F or W. A D gene is named only where the DNA matches it firmly. Only some rows state a clone size, as once, few, many or a class for expanded clones.

J gene | D gene | clone size | V gene | CDR3 DNA | CDR3 protein
TRBJ2-7 | - | - | TRBV29-1 | TGCAGCGTTGTCTCCCCGGACCCTACAAGATACGAGCAGTACTTC | CSVVSPDPTRYEQYF
TRBJ2-5 | - | - | TRBV20-1 | TGCAGTGCTAGCCAGGGAAGAGAGACCCAGTACTTC | CSASQGRETQYF
TRBJ1-4 | - | - | TRBV3-1 | TGTGCCAGCAGCCTAAAGTGGGGGGCTAATGAAAAACTGTTTTTT | CASSLKWGANEKLFF
TRBJ2-1 | TRBD1 | few | TRBV28 | TGTGCCAGCAGACAGACAGGGAACAATGAGCAGTTCTTC | CASRQTGNNEQFF
TRBJ2-7 | TRBD2 | - | TRBV19 | TGTGCCAGTAGTATAGGCGGGACTAGCGGATTTTACGAGCAGTACTTC | CASSIGGTSGFYEQYF
TRBJ2-1 | - | - | TRBV7-2 | TGTGCCAGCAGCTTAGCAGGCCTCACGGGAGATGAGCAGTTCTTC | CASSLAGLTGDEQFF
TRBJ1-5 | - | many | TRBV12-3/TRBV12-4 | TGTGCCAGCAGCTCCGGAGGACCCCATAGCAATCAGCCCCAGCATTTT | CASSSGGPHSNQPQHF
TRBJ2-7 | TRBD1 | many | TRBV6-1 | TGTGCCAGCAGTCTCGGACAGGGTGCCGAGCAGTACTTC | CASSLGQGAEQYF
TRBJ1-5 | - | few | TRBV30 | TGTGCCTGGAGTTCCCCAGGGGACTATAGCAATCAGCCCCAGCATTTT | CAWSSPGDYSNQPQHF
TRBJ2-2 | - | many | TRBV5-6 | TGTGCCAGCACCGTGGGGGGGCCTGCCGGGGAGCTGTTTTTT | CASTVGGPAGELFF
TRBJ2-5 | TRBD1 | few | TRBV7-2 | TGTGCCAGCAGCCAGGACAGGGGGCATGGGGAGACCCAGTACTTC | CASSQDRGHGETQYF
TRBJ1-2 | TRBD1 | many | TRBV27 | TGTGCCAGCAGTCCCCGACAGGGGCCTACCAACTATGGCTACACCTTC | CASSPRQGPTNYGYTF
TRBJ1-1 | TRBD1 | - | TRBV12-3/TRBV12-4 | TGTGCCAGCAGTTTGGGGCAGGGGGCGGCAGCTTTCTTT | CASSLGQGAAAFF
TRBJ2-2 | - | few | TRBV5-4 | TGTGCCAGCAGCTTGGAGACCCCGAACACCGGGGAGCTGTTTTTT | CASSLETPNTGELFF
TRBJ1-3 | TRBD1 | few | TRBV15 | TGTGCCACCAGCCGAAGGACAGGCCGCTCTGGAAACACCATATATTTT | CATSRRTGRSGNTIYF